A selection of T cell receptor beta chains follows, all from one sample in a study of T-cell reconstitution after alpha-beta-depleted transplantation in children. TCRdb re-called the PCR reads through MiXCR, storing one row per CDR3 protein. Of about 260,000 distinct CDR3 sequences listed, roughly 8% are singletons. The sample here was PBMCs, mostly from graft donor cells, taken 180 days after TCRalphabeta/CD19-depleted stem cell transplant. Receptors were obtained from a male patient between 5 and 17 years old who had a stem cell transplant for acute lymphoblastic leukemia, so the T cells may come from the graft donor. The CDR3 runs from the conserved cysteine through the conserved F or W. The D gene is left open where the match is weak. Some rows mark clone size as missing; the rest say once, few, many or name a class of expanded clone.

V gene	clone size	D gene	J gene	CDR3 DNA	CDR3 protein
TRBV6-5	many	-	TRBJ1-4	TGTGCCAGCAGTTGGGGGACCCGAGCAACTAATGAAAAACTGTTTTTT	CASSWGTRATNEKLFF
TRBV3-1	many	-	TRBJ2-1	TGTGCCAGCAGCTACCGGTTCGATGAGCAGTTCTTC	CASSYRFDEQFF
TRBV11-1	-	TRBD1	TRBJ2-5	TGTGCCAGCAGCCCCCGGGACAGGGCAGAGACCCAGTACTTC	CASSPRDRAETQYF
TRBV7-2	many	TRBD1	TRBJ2-7	TGTGCCAGCAGCTCAAGAGGACAGGGGAGGTCCTACGAGCAGTACTTC	CASSSRGQGRSYEQYF
TRBV4-3	many	TRBD2	TRBJ2-1	TGCGCCAGCAGCCACGGGACTAGCGGCGATGAGCAGTTCTTC	CASSHGTSGDEQFF
TRBV4-3	many	-	TRBJ2-1	TGCGCCAGCAGCCAAAGACCCCGCGGAAAGCAGTTCTTC	CASSQRPRGKQFF
TRBV7-6	many	-	TRBJ2-6	TGTGCCAGCAGCTCCCCCGAAGGGGCTGGGGCCAACGTCCTGACTTTC	CASSSPEGAGANVLTF
TRBV12-3/TRBV12-4	many	-	TRBJ1-1	TGTGCCAGCAGGCAGGGATCGGGGACTGAAGCTTTCTTT	CASRQGSGTEAFF
TRBV28	few	-	TRBJ1-1	TGTGCCAGCAGTTTATGGGGGGCGGTGAACACTGAAGCTTTCTTT	CASSLWGAVNTEAFF
TRBV24-1	many	TRBD1	TRBJ2-7	TGTGCCACCAGTGATTCTCAACCGGGACAGGGATTCCTCTACGAGCAGTACTTC	CATSDSQPGQGFLYEQYF
TRBV29-1	many	TRBD1	TRBJ1-2	TGCAGCGTCACAGGGGGCGCGGGCTATGGCTACACCTTC	CSVTGGAGYGYTF
TRBV18	many	TRBD1	TRBJ2-2	TGTGCCAGCTCACCGACAGGGAGCGTCACCGGGGAGCTGTTTTTT	CASSPTGSVTGELFF
TRBV25-1	-	TRBD2	TRBJ2-1	TGTGCCAGCAGTGAATACGGGGGGGGACCTTACAATGAGCAGTTCTTC	CASSEYGGGPYNEQFF
TRBV7-7	many	-	TRBJ2-3	TGTGCTAGCAGTCCCGCGGGGGCGGATACGCAGTATTTT	CASSPAGADTQYF
TRBV5-1	many	TRBD2	TRBJ2-4	TGCGCCAGCAGCTCATACAGGGGTAGCGGGGGCCTAGCCAAAAACATTCAGTACTTC	CASSSYRGSGGLAKNIQYF
TRBV10-3	many	TRBD1	TRBJ2-7	TGTGCCATCAGTGTCGGGACAGGGTTAAACTACGAGCAGTACTTC	CAISVGTGLNYEQYF
TRBV5-1	-	TRBD2	TRBJ2-1	TGCGCCAGCAGCATAGCTAGCGGGAACTACAATGAGCAGTTCTTC	CASSIASGNYNEQFF
TRBV29-1	many	TRBD1	TRBJ1-1	TGCAGCGTCGCCGGGACAGATGAAGCTTTCTTT	CSVAGTDEAFF
TRBV7-2	-	-	TRBJ2-5	TGTGCCAGCCGGGTGGCGGGGGCGGGAGAGACCCAGTACTTC	CASRVAGAGETQYF
TRBV12-3/TRBV12-4	many	-	TRBJ1-1	TGTGCCAGCAGTCCCCACGAAACCTGGTTGACGGAGAACACTGAAGCTTTCTTT	CASSPHETWLTENTEAFF